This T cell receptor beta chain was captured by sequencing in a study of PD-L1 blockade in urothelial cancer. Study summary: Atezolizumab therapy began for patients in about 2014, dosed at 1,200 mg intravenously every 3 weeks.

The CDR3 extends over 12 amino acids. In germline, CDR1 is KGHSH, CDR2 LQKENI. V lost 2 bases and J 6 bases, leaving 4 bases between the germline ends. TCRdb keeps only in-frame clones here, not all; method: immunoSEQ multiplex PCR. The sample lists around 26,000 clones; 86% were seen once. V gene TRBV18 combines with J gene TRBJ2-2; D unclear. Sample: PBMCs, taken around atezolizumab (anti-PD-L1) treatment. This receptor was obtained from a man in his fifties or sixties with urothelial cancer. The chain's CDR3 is CASSPGPGELFF. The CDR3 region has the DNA TGTGCCAGCTCACCAGGCCCCGGGGAGCTGTTTTTT.